A single TCR beta chain is shown here with its context. Original methodology: Reference gene primer amplification gave estimated nucleated cell counts. The data were produced by immunoSEQ multiplex PCR, yet TCRdb's version contains in-frame clones alone and is incomplete. For V, J and clone size, that table is used; D and trimming come from the DNA. Of some 100,000 clones listed, over 75% are singletons. This specimen comes from a study of blood T cell repertoires in COVID-19. Study summary: Collection of acute and convalescent COVID-19 samples took place in the United States, Italy and Spain. Nucleic acid was either cDNA or gDNA, and it came from T cells, B-cell-depleted T cells, or PBMCs.

Germline V gene lookup returns CDR1 SGHRS and CDR2 YFSETQ. The CDR3 runs to 11 residues. The germline V and J ends were trimmed by 4 bases and 4 bases, with 3 bases remaining between them. J is TRBJ2-1 and V is TRBV5-1; the D is unclear. The clonotype was recovered from a woman aged 50 to 60 with acute or convalescent COVID-19. Input material: peripheral blood. CDR3 in DNA: TGCGCCAGCAGCGAGTACAATGAGCAGTTCTTC. Protein sequence: CASSEYNEQFF.